This T cell receptor beta chain was identified during a study of T-cell reconstitution after alpha-beta-depleted transplantation in children. As it was prepared, the TCRbeta library received unique molecular identifiers. TCRdb passed the PCR reads through MiXCR, listing each CDR3 protein once. The sample contains around 380,000 distinct CDR3 sequences, approximately 11% of which appear only once. This clonotype was seen repeatedly, ten times or more. The sequence came from a human donor who donated a stem cell graft to a child with acute myeloid leukemia. The sequencing here drew on PBMCs from the stem cell graft donor, taken from the stem cell graft.

The CDR3 sequence: CASSLRGYGYTF. The CDR3 DNA is TGTGCCAGCAGTTTAAGGGGCTATGGCTACACCTTC. The chain recombines TRBV27 with TRBJ1-2; D possibly corresponds to TRBD1 (5 bases). Per germline, CDR1 MNHEY and CDR2 SMNVEV (reference sequence). The CDR3 loop spans 12 amino acids. Between the trimmed V and J ends, which lost 2 bases and 4 bases, there was a span of 5 bases.